A single sample is the source of the 8 T cell receptor beta chains below, sequenced in a study of regulatory T cells in long-lasting Graves disease. Investigators prepared the TCR beta libraries by applying iRepertoire HTBI primers and Arm-PCR of CDR3 regions. TCRdb called the multiplex PCR reads again in MiXCR, with one record for every CDR3 protein. The sample has some 440,000 distinct CDR3 sequences; less than 25% are singletons. Time point denoted: persistent/refractory GD, antithyroid drugs over 5 years with positive TRAb. PBMC RNA served as the TCR library source. The sample in question was peripheral blood mononuclear cells (PBMCs), obtained when the disease was refractory, from a patient treated with antithyroid drugs. Every receptor here comes from a female donor with Graves disease.

The V gene is TRBV7-9, the J gene TRBJ2-7; D unclear. The CDR3 length is 14 residues. Per the germline V gene, CDR1 is SEHNR and CDR2 is FQNEAQ (reference sequence). Trimming removed 7 bases at V and 2 bases at J, with 15 bases between. The chain's CDR3 is CASIHLTDTYEQYF. The DNA for the CDR3 is TGTGCCAGCATCCACCTCACAGACACCTACGAGCAGTACTTC. The complete variable domain, with remaining parts taken from reference TRBV7-9 and TRBJ2-7, reads DTGVSQNPRHKITKRGQNVTFRCDPISEHNRLYWYRQTLGQGPEFLTYFQNEAQLEKSRLLSDRFSAERPKGSFSTLEIQRTEQGDSAMYLCASIHLTDTYEQYFGPGTRLTVT.

This clonotype has only a few counts. This sequence joins TRBV9 and TRBJ1-1; D ambiguous. V lost 2 bases to trimming and J lost 4 bases, with 12 bases between them. CDR1 and CDR2 from the germline V gene are SGDLS and YYNGEE. The CDR3 runs to 14 residues. This chain's CDR3 is CASSVGLSGTEAFF. The CDR3 DNA is TGTGCCAGCAGCGTCGGGCTGAGTGGCACTGAAGCTTTCTTT. Drawing the rest from reference TRBV9 and TRBJ1-1, the complete variable domain is DSGVTQTPKHLITATGQRVTLRCSPRSGDLSVYWYQQSLDQGLQFLIQYYNGEERAKGNILERFSAQQFPDLHSELNLSSLELGDSALYFCASSVGLSGTEAFFGQGTRLTVV.

This clonotype was picked up a small number of times. The CDR3 reads CASSLFLLGPNTGELFF. DNA for the CDR3: TGTGCCAGCAGCTTGTTTTTATTAGGGCCGAACACCGGGGAGCTGTTTTTT. This sequence joins TRBV5-5 and TRBJ2-2; D is unresolved. Per germline, CDR1 SGHKS and CDR2 YYEKEE (reference sequence). V was cut by 1 base and J by 0 bases, with 13 bases left in between. The CDR3 spans 17 residues.

This chain links TRBV5-1 with TRBJ1-5; D not certain. This CDR3 has 15 amino acids. Germline CDR1 and CDR2: SGHRS and YFSETQ. V lost 1 base to trimming and J lost 5 bases, with 13 bases between them. The CDR3 protein is CASSLNGRLYQPQHF. In DNA, the CDR3 is TGCGCCAGCAGCTTGAATGGGAGACTTTATCAGCCCCAGCATTTT. The full variable domain, rest sourced from reference TRBV5-1 and TRBJ1-5, is KAGVTQTPRYLIKTRGQQVTLSCSPISGHRSVSWYQQTPGQGLQFLFEYFSETQRNKGNFPGRFSGRQFSNSRSEMNVSTLELGDSALYLCASSLNGRLYQPQHFGDGTRLSIL.

This clonotype was detected many times. As DNA, the CDR3 is TGTGCCAGCAGTTTGACTAGCGGGAGTAACTACGAGCAGTACTTC. This translates into CASSLTSGSNYEQYF. The V call is TRBV7-2, the J call TRBJ2-7, with TRBD2 matching 12 bases. Germline loops: CDR1 SGHTA, CDR2 FQGNSA. The CDR3 totals 15 residues. Trimming at V came to 6 bases and at J to 3 bases, leaving 6 bases not matched to a gene.

This clonotype occurred a few times. V gene TRBV29-1 combines with J gene TRBJ2-7; D may be TRBD1 (6 bases). Germline V lookup: CDR1 SQVTM, CDR2 ANQGSEA. This CDR3 is 12 amino acids long. Trimming shortened V by 7 bases and J by 3 bases, and 13 bases separated the two germline ends. The CDR3 region is CSAGDPGYEQYF. The DNA for the CDR3 is TGCAGCGCAGGGGACCCTGGCTACGAGCAGTACTTC.

In this sample, this clonotype turned up a few times. The chain carries TRBV29-1 and TRBJ1-1; TRBD1 is a possible D gene (6 bases). The CDR3 is 13 residues long. The germline CDR1 and CDR2 sequences are SQVTM and ANQGSEA. The CDR3 protein is CAIGRGEWTEAFF. DNA of the CDR3: TGCGCAATAGGAAGGGGGGAATGGACTGAAGCTTTCTTT. Full variable domain (remainder filled in from reference TRBV29-1 and TRBJ1-1): SAVISQKPSRDICQRGTSLTIQCQVDSQVTMMFWYRQQPGQSLTLIATANQGSEATYESGFVIDKFPISRPNLTFSTLTVSNMSPEDSSIYLCAIGRGEWTEAFFGQGTRLTVV.

This clonotype showed up many times. This chain uses TRBV19 with TRBJ2-5; D is undetermined. V shed 3 bases and J shed 0 bases, with 5 bases lying between them. CDR1 is LNHDA and CDR2 is SQIVND in the germline V gene (reference sequence). The CDR3 spans 13 residues. The CDR3 loop reads CASSILDQETQYF. The CDR3 DNA sequence: TGTGCCAGTAGTATCCTGGACCAAGAGACCCAGTACTTC.